This TCR beta chain was identified in a study of blood T cell repertoires in COVID-19. The V gene's germline CDR1 is LGHNA and CDR2 YNFKEQ. The CDR3 spans 16 residues. Trimming shortened V by 0 bases and J by 1 base, and 13 bases separated the two germline ends. TCRdb keeps only in-frame clones here, not all; method: immunoSEQ multiplex PCR. The sample lists 150,000 to 200,000 clones, 82% occurring once. The source of this sequence is a woman in her sixties with COVID-19, enrolled during active disease. The chain combines TRBV4-2 with TRBJ2-7; D call uncertain. The source material was peripheral blood. The CDR3 nucleotides are TGTGCCAGCAGCCAAGAGGGCCGTTCACAGTCCTACGAGCAGTACTTC. Translated, it gives CASSQEGRSQSYEQYF.